These 25 T cell receptor beta chains were all obtained from the same sample, sequenced in a study of response to subunit inactivated influenza vaccine. TCRdb called the RT-PCR reads again in MiXCR, with one record for every CDR3 protein. Of over 650,000 distinct CDR3 sequences detected, approximately 18% appear once; the ten largest clones hold 11%. Sequenced here: PBMCs from blood, sampled more than 4 days after vaccination. These receptors all come from a man over 45 who received an inactivated influenza vaccine.

This clonotype has just one count. CDR3 sequence: CASSLVVTSLNEQFF. The CDR3 DNA reads as TGTGCCAGCAGCTTAGTCGTGACTAGCTTGAATGAGCAGTTCTTC. The chain couples TRBV13 to TRBJ2-1; 7 nucleotides agree with TRBD2. The J segment lost 7 bases and the V segment lost 1 base, leaving 7 bases of the junction unmatched. The CDR3 runs 15 residues. Germline V gene sequence: CDR1 PRHDT, CDR2 FYEKMQ (reference sequence).

This clonotype has only a few counts. CDR3 region: CAISGLEYNEQFF. The CDR3 DNA reads TGTGCCATCAGTGGACTAGAATACAATGAGCAGTTCTTC. The chain recombines TRBV10-3 with TRBJ2-1; possibly TRBD2 for D (6 bases). V gave up 4 bases and J gave up 4 bases, with 8 bases separating them. CDR3 size: 13 residues. In germline, CDR1 is ENHRY, CDR2 SYGVKD.

J is TRBJ2-7 and V is TRBV21-1; the table's D call, TRBD1, was not checked against the DNA. TRBV21-1 is noted as a pseudogene. The CDR3 loop spans 14 amino acids. The CDR3 protein is CASGPKLNSYEQYF. The CDR3 nucleotides read TGTGCCAGCGGTCCCAAACTGAACTCCTACGAGCAGTACTTC.

This clonotype occurred a few times. The J gene is TRBJ1-1, the V gene TRBV20-1; the match to TRBD1 covers 7 bases. The trim removed 5 bases at V and 3 bases at J, leaving 9 bases unmatched. The germline V gene has CDR1 DFQATT and CDR2 SNEGSKA (reference sequence). CDR3 length: 14 residues. The CDR3 is CSAPLQGRYTEAFF. The CDR3 DNA follows: TGCAGTGCTCCTTTACAGGGGCGGTACACTGAAGCTTTCTTT.

V gene TRBV24-1 combines with J gene TRBJ2-2, with 8 nucleotides matching TRBD1. V was clipped by 5 bases and J by 5 bases; unmatched bases: 18. CDR1 is KGHDR and CDR2 is SFDVKD in the germline V gene. The CDR3 has 19 residues. CDR3 amino acids: CATSGAGQGSLRDTGELFF. CDR3 in DNA: TGTGCCACCAGTGGGGCCGGACAGGGTTCTCTCCGAGATACCGGGGAGCTGTTTTTT.

This clonotype was detected only a few times. The chain carries TRBV10-3 and TRBJ1-2; D remains unclear. Looked up from germline, CDR1 is ENHRY and CDR2 is SYGVKD. The CDR3 totals 15 residues. Between the trimmed V and J ends, which lost 0 bases and 1 base, there was a span of 9 bases. CDR3 residues: CAISESTRSNYGYTF. The CDR3, as DNA: TGTGCCATCAGTGAGTCGACCCGGAGTAACTATGGCTACACCTTC.

The chain is built from TRBV4-3 and TRBJ2-5; 8 nucleotides agree with TRBD2. This CDR3 is 15 amino acids long. The germline gives CDR1 LGHNA, CDR2 YSLEER. The V and J ends lost 0 bases and 5 bases, in that order; junction bases with no gene match: 5. This CDR3 reads CASSQEGTSWETQYF. The CDR3, as DNA: TGCGCCAGCAGCCAAGAAGGGACTAGTTGGGAGACCCAGTACTTC.

The CDR3 DNA reads TGTGCCAGCAGCTTAGATGGGACCTACAATGAGCAGTTCTTC. As protein: CASSLDGTYNEQFF. The chain uses TRBV7-2 and TRBJ2-1; no firm D call. Trimming took off 1 base at V and 2 bases at J, with 6 bases between the two ends. The CDR3 has 14 amino acids. Germline-derived CDR1 and CDR2 are SGHTA and FQGNSA.

This clonotype has more than one count but fewer than ten. The chain joins TRBV7-9 to TRBJ2-1, with 13 bases fitting TRBD2. The CDR3 covers 15 residues. Per germline, CDR1 SEHNR and CDR2 FQNEAQ (reference sequence). After removal of 5 bases from V and 15 bases from J, the junction contained 13 bases not matched to a gene. The CDR3 protein is CASSQRTSGGSGLFF. For the CDR3, the DNA is TGTGCCAGCAGCCAACGGACTAGCGGGGGTTCTGGGCTGTTCTTC.

The gene calls are TRBV20-1 and TRBJ2-1; TRBD1 aligns across 7 bases. Germline V CDR1 and CDR2: DFQATT, SNEGSKA (reference sequence). There are 15 residues in the CDR3. Trimming cost V 3 bases and J 6 bases; bases outside gene matches: 11. The CDR3 sequence is CSASDFSTGVNEQFF. Here the CDR3 DNA reads TGCAGTGCTAGCGACTTTAGTACAGGGGTCAATGAGCAGTTCTTC.

Only one count was recorded for this clonotype. This chain uses TRBV28 with TRBJ1-1; 7 bases are shared with TRBD1. From germline, CDR1 is MDHEN and CDR2 SYDVKM. V was clipped by 10 bases and J by 4 bases; unmatched bases: 6. This CDR3 is built from 12 residues. This chain's CDR3 is CATRQGGTEAFF. CDR3 nucleotide sequence: TGTGCCACACGACAGGGTGGCACTGAAGCTTTCTTT.

This clonotype was picked up many times. This sequence joins TRBV7-2 and TRBJ2-7; a weak D match, TRBD1 (5 bases). The CDR3 is made up of 16 amino acids. Trimming removed 0 bases from V and 2 bases from J, with 14 bases in between. The germline CDR1 and CDR2 sequences are SGHTA and FQGNSA. CDR3 sequence (DNA): TGTGCCAGCAGCTTAGCAGGGGTTAAGGGCACCTACGAGCAGTACTTC. Amino acids: CASSLAGVKGTYEQYF.

The chain has TRBV6-1 and TRBJ2-3; D ambiguous. V was cut by 5 bases and J by 2 bases, with 8 bases left in between. Per germline, CDR1 MNHNS and CDR2 SASEGT. The CDR3 loop spans 13 amino acids. The CDR3 region is CASSPVITDTQYF. CDR3 bases: TGTGCCAGCAGTCCCGTAATCACAGATACGCAGTATTTT.

This rearrangement joins TRBV12-3 or TRBV12-4 to TRBJ2-2, with D possibly TRBD1 on 6 matching bases. Trimming pared 6 bases from V and 8 bases from J, leaving 16 bases between. The CDR3 covers 14 residues. This CDR3 is CASSWTVSTGELFF. The CDR3 DNA reads as TGTGCCAGCAGCTGGACAGTTTCGACTGGGGAGCTGTTTTTT.

V gene TRBV2 combines with J gene TRBJ1-2; 10 nucleotides agree with TRBD1. V was pared by 4 bases and J by 8 bases, with 4 bases of the junction left unmatched. This CDR3 comprises 13 residues. The germline gives CDR1 SNHLY, CDR2 FYNNEI. CDR3 nucleotides: TGTGCCAGCAGTGCCGGGACAGGGGTGGGCTACACCTTC. It translates to CASSAGTGVGYTF.

The V call is TRBV5-1, the J call TRBJ2-2; TRBD2 is a possible D gene (5 bases). V lost 3 bases and J lost 0, with 12 bases in between. The CDR3 is 16 amino acids. Germline lookup yields CDR1 SGHRS and CDR2 YFSETQ. The CDR3 coding sequence is TGCGCCAGCAGCTCTCATACAGCGGCGAACACCGGGGAGCTGTTTTTT. Its protein is CASSSHTAANTGELFF.

This clonotype was seen ten or more times. At one boundary the junction diverges from the germline segment, which might be a read error. This rearrangement joins TRBV20-1 to TRBJ2-7; D not certain. The CDR3 sequence is 15 residues long. From germline, CDR1 is DFQATT and CDR2 SNEGSKA (reference sequence). The CDR3 DNA sequence: TGCAGTGCTAGAGAATTGGGGTCAGTCTCCAACGAGCAGTACTTC. Its protein product is CSARELGSVSNEQYF.

This clonotype showed up just a few times. This sequence joins TRBV20-1 and TRBJ2-5; tentatively, D is TRBD2 (5 bases). The germline V gene has CDR1 DFQATT and CDR2 SNEGSKA (reference sequence). The CDR3 runs to 13 residues. The germline V and J ends were trimmed by 5 bases and 2 bases, with 12 bases remaining between them. The CDR3 protein is CSARLERQETQYF. The CDR3 DNA reads as TGCAGTGCTCGGCTCGAGCGGCAAGAGACCCAGTACTTC.

This clonotype has more than one count but fewer than ten. The CDR3 loop is CSASSTSGKRNEQFF. DNA for the CDR3: TGCAGTGCTAGTTCGACTAGCGGGAAGCGGAATGAGCAGTTCTTC. This chain links TRBV20-1 with TRBJ2-1; 11 bases agree with TRBD2. The V segment lost 3 bases and the J segment 7 bases; nucleotides outside the gene matches: 8. The CDR3 runs 15 residues. Germline V gives CDR1 DFQATT, CDR2 SNEGSKA (reference sequence).

This clonotype turned up a few times. The chain is built from TRBV11-2 and TRBJ2-1; 7 bases map to TRBD2. Germline CDR1 is SGHAT and CDR2 is FQNNGV. The CDR3 has 17 residues. V was clipped by 0 bases and J by 0 bases; unmatched bases: 5. The CDR3 nucleotides are TGTGCCAGCAGCTTAGATCTGCGGGGGAGCTCCTACAATGAGCAGTTCTTC. Translating gives CASSLDLRGSSYNEQFF.

CDR3 sequence reads: CASSWWTGNVIHNEQFF. As DNA, the CDR3 is TGTGCCAGCAGCTGGTGGACAGGGAACGTGATACACAATGAGCAGTTCTTC. The rearrangement links TRBV5-5 to TRBJ2-1; 8 bases match TRBD1. The CDR3 length is 17 residues. Germline V gene sequence: CDR1 SGHKS, CDR2 YYEKEE (reference sequence). The junction had 13 bases not matched to a gene; V was cut back by 3 bases and J by 5 bases. Full variable domain (outside the CDR3, taken from reference TRBV5-5 and TRBJ2-1): DAGVTQSPTHLIKTRGQQVTLRCSPISGHKSVSWYQQVLGQGPQFIFQYYEKEERGRGNFPDRFSARQFPNYSSELNVNALLLGDSALYLCASSWWTGNVIHNEQFFGPGTRLTVL.

Notes on this clonotype: A clone one base away is much larger, so this may be a read error. The gene calls are TRBV4-1 and TRBJ2-3; no reliable D call. Germline lookup yields CDR1 MGHRA and CDR2 YSYEKL. The CDR3 is made up of 14 amino acids. Trimming took 1 base from V and 0 from J, leaving 5 bases between them. CDR3 coding DNA: TGCGCCAGCAGCCAAGGGATGAGCACAGATACGCAGTATTTT. Translating gives CASSQGMSTDTQYF.

In DNA, the CDR3 is TGTGCCAGCAGCCAAGATTGGCAGGGAGCTATCCCTAGCAATCAGCCCCAGCATTTT. Translation: CASSQDWQGAIPSNQPQHF. The gene calls are TRBV4-2 and TRBJ1-5, with D maybe TRBD1 (5 bases). The CDR3 has 19 amino acids. Germline CDR1 and CDR2: LGHNA and YNFKEQ. The ends were cut back, 0 bases at V and 0 bases at J, with 18 bases in the middle.

V usage is TRBV19 and J usage is TRBJ2-3; no clear D gene. Germline V CDR1 and CDR2: LNHDA, SQIVND (reference sequence). The V and J ends lost 5 bases and 6 bases respectively, with 9 bases between them. The CDR3 has 12 residues. CDR3: CASSPTGDTQYF. DNA of the CDR3: TGTGCCAGTAGTCCGACTGGGGATACGCAGTATTTT.

The rearrangement joins TRBV7-9 to TRBJ2-1; D unclear. Germline CDR1 and CDR2: SEHNR and FQNEAQ (reference sequence). V was clipped by 1 base and J by 4 bases, with 14 bases between them. The CDR3 has 16 residues. The CDR3 sequence is CASSLGFAMGYNEQFF. The CDR3 bases are TGTGCCAGCAGCTTAGGGTTTGCAATGGGGTACAATGAGCAGTTCTTC.